A single sample gave rise to the 10 T cell receptor beta chains below, sequenced in a study of blood T cell repertoires in COVID-19 (dated by TCRdb to the early 2020s). Receptor amplification or capture employed the immunoSEQ multiplex PCR assay. TCRdb stores this immuneACCESS table with in-frame sequences only. Part of the clones is absent; in the studies checked, under half of the shortfall reflects unresolved V genes, and no reason is known for the rest. Counted in this sample were about 140,000 clones; under 90% of them appeared once. In total, the top ten clones hold approximately 3.4% of the sample. Sequenced: peripheral blood. The receptors derive from a man in his 70s who had recovered from COVID-19.

This chain connects TRBV6-6 to TRBJ1-5; D gene unclear. The CDR3 is 15 amino acids. Trimming removed 2 bases from V and 4 bases from J, with 12 bases in between. CDR1 and CDR2 (germline): MNHNY, SVGAGI (reference sequence). CDR3 residues: CASSYEEVSNQPQHF. For the CDR3, the DNA is TGTGCCAGCAGTTACGAGGAGGTCTCTAATCAGCCCCAGCATTTT.

This chain links TRBV11-2 with TRBJ2-5; 12 nucleotides align to TRBD2. V dropped 3 bases and J dropped 4; count of bases not matched to a gene: 0. The CDR3 contains 14 residues. Germline CDR1 reads SGHAT; CDR2 reads FQNNGV. This CDR3 is CASSLTSGRETQYF. CDR3 nucleotide sequence: TGTGCCAGCAGCTTGACTAGCGGGAGAGAGACCCAGTACTTC.

The rearrangement links TRBV7-2 to TRBJ1-1; D is perhaps TRBD1 (6 bases). V was clipped by 1 base and J by 11 bases, with 20 bases between them. CDR3 length equals 15 residues. Germline V lookup: CDR1 SGHTA, CDR2 FQGNSA. As DNA, the CDR3 is TGTGCCAGCAGCTTAGATTCCGCCGGGACAAACGGGGCTTTCTTT. Translated: CASSLDSAGTNGAFF. Full variable domain (missing parts from reference TRBV7-2 and TRBJ1-1): GAGVSQSPSNKVTEKGKDVELRCDPISGHTALYWYRQSLGQGLEFLIYFQGNSAPDKSGLPSDRFSAERTGGSVSTLTIQRTQQEDSAVYLCASSLDSAGTNGAFFGQGTRLTVV.

J is TRBJ2-2 and V is TRBV5-5; 16 bases match TRBD2. V gave up 4 bases and J gave up 5 bases; unmatched junction bases: 5. Germline assignment: CDR1 SGHKS and CDR2 YYEKEE (reference sequence). This CDR3 is 17 amino acids long. The CDR3 reads CASSKGLAGGRTGELFF. The DNA for the CDR3 is TGTGCCAGCAGCAAGGGACTAGCGGGAGGGCGAACCGGGGAGCTGTTTTTT.

The J gene is TRBJ2-7, the V gene TRBV5-8, with D maybe TRBD2 (5 bases). Germline lookup yields CDR1 SGHTS and CDR2 YDEGEE. The CDR3 totals 14 residues. V gave up 2 bases and J gave up 3 bases, with 12 bases separating them. Written as DNA, the CDR3 is TGTGCCAGCAGCTTAGGAGCGGATTACTACGAGCAGTACTTC. Amino acid sequence: CASSLGADYYEQYF.

CDR3 sequence reads: CASSPTRDEAFF. CDR3 bases: TGTGCCAGCAGCCCAACGCGGGATGAAGCTTTCTTT. V usage is TRBV12-3 or TRBV12-4 and J usage is TRBJ1-1; no reliable D call. Trimming stripped 6 bases from V and 7 bases from J, with 12 bases between. The CDR3 contains 12 residues.

V usage is TRBV5-4 and J usage is TRBJ2-3; 12 bases agree with TRBD1. CDR1 SGHNT and CDR2 YYREEE come from the germline V gene (reference sequence). V dropped 4 bases and J dropped 4; count of bases not matched to a gene: 4. This CDR3 spans 15 amino acids. The CDR3 reads CASSPGQGASDTQYF. The CDR3 DNA follows: TGTGCCAGCAGCCCGGGACAGGGGGCGTCAGATACGCAGTATTTT. The full variable domain, rest sourced from reference TRBV5-4 and TRBJ2-3, is ETGVTQSPTHLIKTRGQQVTLRCSSQSGHNTVSWYQQALGQGPQFIFQYYREEENGRGNFPPRFSGLQFPNYSSELNVNALELDDSALYLCASSPGQGASDTQYFGPGTRLTVL.

This sequence joins TRBV7-2 and TRBJ2-5; D remains unclear. The CDR3 totals 12 residues. CDR1 SGHTA and CDR2 FQGNSA come from the germline V gene. Trimming cost V 6 bases and J 0 bases, with 5 bases left between them. The CDR3 nucleotides are TGTGCCAGCAGTCGGTACCAAGAGACCCAGTACTTC. It encodes CASSRYQETQYF. Based on the CDR3 plus reference TRBV7-2 and TRBJ2-5, the full variable domain is GAGVSQSPSNKVTEKGKDVELRCDPISGHTALYWYRQSLGQGLEFLIYFQGNSAPDKSGLPSDRFSAERTGGSVSTLTIQRTQQEDSAVYLCASSRYQETQYFGPGTRLLVL.

This clone showed up just once. The chain is built from TRBV19 and TRBJ1-1, with a weak D call TRBD1 (6 bases). V was cut by 5 bases and J by 7 bases, with 17 bases left in between. The CDR3 is made up of 14 amino acids. From germline, CDR1 is LNHDA and CDR2 SQIVND (reference sequence). CDR3 nucleotides: TGTGCCAGTAGTGATACTTCAGGGGTTATTGAAGCTTTCTTT. Protein: CASSDTSGVIEAFF.

The V gene is TRBV30, the J gene TRBJ2-7; perhaps TRBD2 as D (5 bases). The CDR3 covers 12 residues. The V end was cut by 1 base, the J end by 5 bases, with 9 bases between. Germline assignment: CDR1 GTSNPN and CDR2 SVGIG (reference sequence). The chain's CDR3 is CAWSELGDEQYF. The CDR3, as DNA: TGTGCCTGGAGTGAATTGGGAGACGAGCAGTACTTC.